This T cell receptor (beta chain) appears in the sequencing data of a study of blood T cell repertoires in COVID-19. Study information: Samples taken during acute and convalescent COVID-19 were collected in the United States, Italy and Spain. PBMCs, B-cell-depleted T cells, or T cells were the source of the cDNA or gDNA that made up the material.

Authors' analysis steps: It was from reference gene primer amplification that nucleated cell counts were estimated. Libraries were prepared by immunoSEQ multiplex PCR; TCRdb keeps only in-frame clonotypes and omits some of them. Clone size and V and J calls were adopted from that table, with D and trimming inferred from the DNA. The table lists 150,000 to 200,000 clones, approximately 92% of them singletons. Trimming shortened V by 4 bases and J by 3 bases, and 12 bases separated the two germline ends. This CDR3 is 14 amino acids long. Germline assignment: CDR1 SEHNR and CDR2 FQNEAQ (reference sequence).

This receptor was obtained from a woman in her 50s with acute or convalescent COVID-19. The chain links TRBV7-9 to TRBJ2-5; D is unresolved. Sequencing input: peripheral blood. DNA of the CDR3: TGTGCCAGCAGCTCCCCTAGACGTGAAGAGACCCAGTACTTC. It yields the protein CASSSPRREETQYF.